The present T cell receptor (beta chain) was sequenced within a study of cytomegalovirus exposure and HLA in healthy donors. General observations from the study: Later on, a genetic analysis was performed. It linked a missense variant in DCLRE1C with V- and J-gene trimming of TCR beta. Further analysis, carried out later, found HLA-associated TCR beta chains more clonally expanded than equally common other chains.

Regarding this clone: Its specificity is not known.

PCR involved 60 Vbeta and 13 Jbeta primers. Profiled with immunoSEQ multiplex PCR; TCRdb holds only in-frame clones, not every one. The data contain some 200,000 clones, roughly 79% of them singletons. Germline V gene sequence: CDR1 LGHNT, CDR2 FRNRAP. J was trimmed by 4 bases and V by 4 bases; bases with no gene match: 6. The CDR3 is made up of 14 amino acids. The sample comprised PBMCs. The origin of this receptor is a woman between 35 and 50 years old in good health and CMV-seronegative. The V gene is TRBV12-5, the J gene TRBJ2-5; 7 nucleotides match TRBD2. The CDR3 nucleotides read TGTGCTAGTGGTTCGGGTACGGGGGGAGAGACCCAGTACTTC. Residues: CASGSGTGGETQYF. The full variable domain, in which reference TRBV12-5 and TRBJ2-5 provide the parts outside the CDR3, is DARVTQTPRHKVTEMGQEVTMRCQPILGHNTVFWYRQTMMQGLELLAYFRNRAPLDDSGMPKDRFSAEMPDATLATLKIQPSEPRDSAVYFCASGSGTGGETQYFGPGTRLLVL.